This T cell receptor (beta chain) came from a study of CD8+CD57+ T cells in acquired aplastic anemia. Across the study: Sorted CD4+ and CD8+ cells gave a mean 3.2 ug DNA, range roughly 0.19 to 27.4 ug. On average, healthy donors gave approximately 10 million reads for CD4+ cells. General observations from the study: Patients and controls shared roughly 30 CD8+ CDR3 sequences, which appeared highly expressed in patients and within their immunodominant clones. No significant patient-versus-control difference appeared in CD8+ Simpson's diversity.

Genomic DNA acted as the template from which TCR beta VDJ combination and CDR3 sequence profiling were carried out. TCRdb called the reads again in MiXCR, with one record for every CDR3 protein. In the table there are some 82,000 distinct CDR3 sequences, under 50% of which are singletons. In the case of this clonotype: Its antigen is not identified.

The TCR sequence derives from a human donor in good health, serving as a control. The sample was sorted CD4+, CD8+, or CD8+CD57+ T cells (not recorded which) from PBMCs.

The CDR3 region is CASSALAGTYSTDTQYF. The CDR3 region has the DNA TGTGCCAGCAGTGCCCTAGCGGGAACCTACAGCACAGATACGCAGTATTTT. This chain joins TRBV25-1 and TRBJ2-3, with 9 bases that match TRBD2. Germline trimming cut 4 bases from V and 0 bases from J; bases unmatched to any gene: 8. CDR3 size: 17 residues. Germline V CDR1 and CDR2: MGHDK, SYGVNS.